This TCR beta chain was captured by sequencing in a study of human T cells and chemical hapten exposure. This clonotype was detected many times. The CDR3 consists of 16 residues. Looked up from germline, CDR1 is SNHLY and CDR2 is FYNNEI. V gave up 2 bases and J gave up 4 bases, with 17 bases separating them. TCRdb re-called the RACE reads with MiXCR, one entry per CDR3 protein. The sample has approximately 34,000 distinct CDR3 sequences; 5.5% to 8% are singletons. Regarding time point: patch test 1, 2 weeks after DPC sensitization. The treatment: therapeutic diphenylcyclopropenone sensitization with weekly scalp DPC. Total RNA was isolated from unfractionated whole blood.

The receptor was isolated from a woman in her 30s with alopecia areata. Some clones in this sample may be carry-over from other donors' samples. The chain employs TRBV2 and TRBJ1-2; TRBD1 is a possible D gene (5 bases). This material consisted of whole blood, taken in connection with sensitization to the hapten diphenylcyclopropenone (DPC). CDR3 protein: CASSERLSWGGYGYTF. The CDR3 DNA sequence: TGTGCCAGCAGTGAAAGGTTATCGTGGGGGGGCTATGGCTACACCTTC.